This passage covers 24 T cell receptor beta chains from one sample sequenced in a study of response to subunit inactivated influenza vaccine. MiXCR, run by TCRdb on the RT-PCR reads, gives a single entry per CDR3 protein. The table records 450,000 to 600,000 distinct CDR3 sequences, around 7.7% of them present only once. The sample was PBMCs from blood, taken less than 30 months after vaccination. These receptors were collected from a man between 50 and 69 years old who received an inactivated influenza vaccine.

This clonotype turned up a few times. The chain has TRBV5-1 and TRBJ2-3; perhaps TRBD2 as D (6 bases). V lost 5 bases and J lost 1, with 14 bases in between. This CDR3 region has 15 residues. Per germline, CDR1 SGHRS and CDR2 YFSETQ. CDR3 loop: CASRVTGEGTDTQYF. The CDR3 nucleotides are TGCGCCAGCAGGGTTACGGGAGAGGGCACAGATACGCAGTATTTT.

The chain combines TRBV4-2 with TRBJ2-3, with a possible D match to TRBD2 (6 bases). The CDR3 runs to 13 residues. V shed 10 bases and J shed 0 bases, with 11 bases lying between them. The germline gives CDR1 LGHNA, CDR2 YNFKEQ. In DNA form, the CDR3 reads TGTGCCACCCGGGACTCTAGCACAGATACGCAGTATTTT. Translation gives CATRDSSTDTQYF.

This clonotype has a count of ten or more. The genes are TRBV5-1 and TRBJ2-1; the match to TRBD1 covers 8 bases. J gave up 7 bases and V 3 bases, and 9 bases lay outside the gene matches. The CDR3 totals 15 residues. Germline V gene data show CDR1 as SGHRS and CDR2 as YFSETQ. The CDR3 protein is CASSSGQGRGNEQFF. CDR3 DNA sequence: TGCGCCAGCAGCTCCGGACAGGGTAGAGGGAATGAGCAGTTCTTC. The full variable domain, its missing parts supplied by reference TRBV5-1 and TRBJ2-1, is KAGVTQTPRYLIKTRGQQVTLSCSPISGHRSVSWYQQTPGQGLQFLFEYFSETQRNKGNFPGRFSGRQFSNSRSEMNVSTLELGDSALYLCASSSGQGRGNEQFFGPGTRLTVL.

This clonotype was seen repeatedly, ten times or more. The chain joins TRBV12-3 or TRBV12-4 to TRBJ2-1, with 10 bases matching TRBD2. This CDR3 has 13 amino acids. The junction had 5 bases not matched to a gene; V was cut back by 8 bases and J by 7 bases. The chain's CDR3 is CASGLAGDNEQFF. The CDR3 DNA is TGTGCCAGCGGGCTAGCGGGAGATAATGAGCAGTTCTTC.

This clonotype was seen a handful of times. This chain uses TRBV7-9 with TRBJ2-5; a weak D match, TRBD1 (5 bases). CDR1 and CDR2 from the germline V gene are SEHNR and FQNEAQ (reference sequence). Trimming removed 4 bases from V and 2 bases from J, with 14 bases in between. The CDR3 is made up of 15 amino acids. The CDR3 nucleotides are TGTGCCAGCAGCTACCCCGACAGTGATCAAGAGACCCAGTACTTC. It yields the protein CASSYPDSDQETQYF.

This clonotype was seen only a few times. For the CDR3, the DNA is TGCAGTGCTAGAGGGGGCAAAGGGGTCGGTGGCTACACCTTC. It codes for CSARGGKGVGGYTF. The chain uses TRBV20-1 and TRBJ1-2; D might be TRBD1 (5 bases). Germline loops: CDR1 DFQATT, CDR2 SNEGSKA (reference sequence). Deletions cut 1 base from V and 7 bases from J, with 16 bases between. The CDR3 length is 14 residues.

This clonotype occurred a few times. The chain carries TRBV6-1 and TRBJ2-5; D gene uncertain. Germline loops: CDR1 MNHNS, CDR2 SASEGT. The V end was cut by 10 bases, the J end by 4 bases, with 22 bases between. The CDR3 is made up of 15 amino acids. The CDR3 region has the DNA TGTGCCATCCAGAAGGGATCCTTCCGGCGAGAGACCCAGTACTTC. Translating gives CAIQKGSFRRETQYF.

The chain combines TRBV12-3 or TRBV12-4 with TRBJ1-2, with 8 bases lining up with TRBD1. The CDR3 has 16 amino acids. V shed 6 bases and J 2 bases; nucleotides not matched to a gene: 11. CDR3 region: CASSRTPDRVNYGYTF. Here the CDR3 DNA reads TGTGCCAGCAGCCGTACCCCGGACAGGGTGAACTATGGCTACACCTTC.

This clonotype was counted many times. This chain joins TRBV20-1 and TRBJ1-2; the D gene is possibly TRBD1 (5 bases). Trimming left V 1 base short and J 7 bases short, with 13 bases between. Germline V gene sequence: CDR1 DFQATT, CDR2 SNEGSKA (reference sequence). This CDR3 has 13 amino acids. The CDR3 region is CSARGTGLVGYTF. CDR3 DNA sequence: TGCAGTGCTAGAGGAACAGGTCTTGTTGGCTACACCTTC.

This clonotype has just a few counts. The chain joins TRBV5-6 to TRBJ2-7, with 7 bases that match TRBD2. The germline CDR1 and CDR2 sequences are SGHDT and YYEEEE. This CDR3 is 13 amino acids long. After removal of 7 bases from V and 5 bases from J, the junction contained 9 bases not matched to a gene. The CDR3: CASGPGTTHEQYF. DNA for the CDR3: TGTGCCAGCGGCCCCGGGACTACCCACGAGCAGTACTTC.

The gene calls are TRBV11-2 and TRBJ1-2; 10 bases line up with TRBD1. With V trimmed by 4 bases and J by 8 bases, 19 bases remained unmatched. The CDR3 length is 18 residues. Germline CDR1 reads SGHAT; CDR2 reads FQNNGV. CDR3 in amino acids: CASSSSYYRDRGGKGYTF. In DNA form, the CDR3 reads TGTGCCAGCAGCTCGAGCTATTACCGGGACAGGGGAGGGAAAGGCTACACCTTC.

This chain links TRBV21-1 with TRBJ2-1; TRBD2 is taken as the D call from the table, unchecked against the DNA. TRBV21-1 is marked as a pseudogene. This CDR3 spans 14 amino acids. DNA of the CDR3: TGTGCCAGCACGCTAGCGGGACCCTACAATGAGCAGTTCTTC. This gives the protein CASTLAGPYNEQFF.

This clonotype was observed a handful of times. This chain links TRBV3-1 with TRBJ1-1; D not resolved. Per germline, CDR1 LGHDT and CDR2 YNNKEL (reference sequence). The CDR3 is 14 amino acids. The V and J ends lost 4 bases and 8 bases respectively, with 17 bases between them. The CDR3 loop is CASSRTYRGHEAFF. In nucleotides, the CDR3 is TGTGCCAGCAGCCGTACCTACAGAGGGCACGAAGCTTTCTTT.

In nucleotides, the CDR3 is TGTGCCAGCACCCGGACAGGGGTTTACGCCGGGGAGCTGTTTTTT. Protein: CASTRTGVYAGELFF. The rearrangement links TRBV12-3 or TRBV12-4 to TRBJ2-2, with 9 positions matching TRBD1. The CDR3 consists of 15 residues. With 7 bases clipped from V and 6 bases from J, the junction kept 9 bases outside the gene matches.

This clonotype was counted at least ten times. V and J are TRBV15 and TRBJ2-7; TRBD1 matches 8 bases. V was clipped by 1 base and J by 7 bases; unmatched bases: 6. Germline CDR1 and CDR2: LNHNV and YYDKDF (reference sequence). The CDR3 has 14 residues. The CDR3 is CATSRVDRAGEQYF. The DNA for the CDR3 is TGTGCCACCAGCAGAGTGGACAGGGCTGGGGAGCAGTACTTC.

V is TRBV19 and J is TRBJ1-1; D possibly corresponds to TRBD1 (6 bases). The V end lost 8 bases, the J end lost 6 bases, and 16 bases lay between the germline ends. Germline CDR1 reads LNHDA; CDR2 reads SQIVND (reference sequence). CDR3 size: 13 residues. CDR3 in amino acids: CASEGRGWAEAFF. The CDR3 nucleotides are TGTGCCAGTGAGGGCAGGGGATGGGCTGAAGCTTTCTTT.

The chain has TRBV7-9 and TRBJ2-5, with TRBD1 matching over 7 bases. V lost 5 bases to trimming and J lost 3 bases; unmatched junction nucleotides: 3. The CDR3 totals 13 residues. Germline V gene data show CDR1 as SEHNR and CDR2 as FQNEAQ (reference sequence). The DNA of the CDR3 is TGTGCCAGCAGCCACCAGGGGGAAGAGACCCAGTACTTC. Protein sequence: CASSHQGEETQYF.

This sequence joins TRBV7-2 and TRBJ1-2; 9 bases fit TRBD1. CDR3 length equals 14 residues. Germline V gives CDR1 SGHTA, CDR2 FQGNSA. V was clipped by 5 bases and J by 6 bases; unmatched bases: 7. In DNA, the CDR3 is TGTGCCAGCAGCGAGGGACAGGGACGAGATGGCTACACCTTC. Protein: CASSEGQGRDGYTF.

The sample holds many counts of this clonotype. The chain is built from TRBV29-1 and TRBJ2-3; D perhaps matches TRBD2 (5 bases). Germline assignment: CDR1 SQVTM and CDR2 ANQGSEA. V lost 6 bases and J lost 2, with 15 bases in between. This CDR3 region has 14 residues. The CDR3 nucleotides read TGCAGCGTGGATGAGGGTTCGAACACAGATACGCAGTATTTT. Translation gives CSVDEGSNTDTQYF.

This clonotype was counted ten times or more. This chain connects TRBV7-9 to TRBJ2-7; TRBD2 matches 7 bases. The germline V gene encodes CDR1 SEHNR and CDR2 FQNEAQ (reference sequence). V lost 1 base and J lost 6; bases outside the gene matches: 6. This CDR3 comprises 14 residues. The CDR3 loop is CASSLVLSGGEQYF. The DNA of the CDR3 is TGTGCCAGCAGCTTAGTACTGTCGGGGGGCGAGCAGTACTTC.

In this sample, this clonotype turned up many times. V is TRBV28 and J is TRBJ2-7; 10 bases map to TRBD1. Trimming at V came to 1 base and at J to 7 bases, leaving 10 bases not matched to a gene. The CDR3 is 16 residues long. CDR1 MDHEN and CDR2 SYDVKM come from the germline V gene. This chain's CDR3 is CASSLFLGQGPREQYF. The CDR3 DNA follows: TGTGCCAGCAGTTTATTTTTGGGACAGGGGCCCAGAGAGCAGTACTTC. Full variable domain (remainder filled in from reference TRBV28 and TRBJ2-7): DVKVTQSSRYLVKRTGEKVFLECVQDMDHENMFWYRQDPGLGLRLIYFSYDVKMKEKGDIPEGYSVSREKKERFSLILESASTNQTSMYLCASSLFLGQGPREQYFGPGTRLTVT.

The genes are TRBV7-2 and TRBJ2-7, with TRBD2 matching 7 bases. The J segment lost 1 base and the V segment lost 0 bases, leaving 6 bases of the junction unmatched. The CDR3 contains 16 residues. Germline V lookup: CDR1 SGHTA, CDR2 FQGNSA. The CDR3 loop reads CASSLAVQRESYEQYF. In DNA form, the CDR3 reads TGTGCCAGCAGCTTAGCTGTCCAGCGGGAATCCTACGAGCAGTACTTC.

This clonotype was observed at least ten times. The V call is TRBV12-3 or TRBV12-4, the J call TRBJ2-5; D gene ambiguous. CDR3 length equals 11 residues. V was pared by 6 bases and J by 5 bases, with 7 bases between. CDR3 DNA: TGTGCCAGCAGCCAAATGGAGACCCAGTACTTC. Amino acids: CASSQMETQYF.

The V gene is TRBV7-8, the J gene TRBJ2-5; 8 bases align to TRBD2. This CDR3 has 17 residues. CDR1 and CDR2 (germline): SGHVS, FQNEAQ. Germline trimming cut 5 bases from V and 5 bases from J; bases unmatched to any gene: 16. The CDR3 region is CASSPHQGTSGGETQYF. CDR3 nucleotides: TGTGCCAGCAGCCCGCATCAGGGGACATCGGGAGGGGAGACCCAGTACTTC.